Shown below are 20 T cell receptor beta chains from a single sample sequenced in a study of early T cells in non-severe SARS-CoV-2 infection. TCRdb itself ran the 5' RACE reads through MiXCR, one entry per CDR3 protein. The sample carries some 26,000 distinct CDR3 sequences, roughly 4.2% recorded once. Sequenced sample: whole blood. All receptors derive from an adult who was a healthcare worker with PCR-confirmed SARS-CoV-2 infection or an uninfected control (not recorded which).

This clonotype was detected many times. V gene TRBV6-5 combines with J gene TRBJ2-2; D not certain. Germline assignment: CDR1 MNHEY and CDR2 SVGAGI. Trimming stripped 6 bases from V and 7 bases from J, with 9 bases between. The CDR3 runs to 12 residues. CDR3 nucleotide sequence: TGTGCCAGCAGCCCCAGAGGCGGGGAGCTGTTTTTT. Translated, it gives CASSPRGGELFF.

This clonotype was observed many times. The chain recombines TRBV5-4 with TRBJ1-4, with 8 bases lining up with TRBD1. Trimming at V came to 4 bases and at J to 6 bases, leaving 8 bases not matched to a gene. The germline V gene has CDR1 SGHNT and CDR2 YYREEE (reference sequence). This CDR3 comprises 15 residues. The CDR3 loop is CASSLRDRRDEKLFF. Written as DNA, the CDR3 is TGTGCCAGCAGCCTCCGGGACAGGCGGGATGAAAAACTGTTTTTT.

This clonotype was detected many times. The chain employs TRBV5-1 and TRBJ2-1; TRBD2 aligns across 8 bases. CDR3 length equals 16 residues. V dropped 4 bases and J dropped 4; count of bases not matched to a gene: 10. Germline V gene data show CDR1 as SGHRS and CDR2 as YFSETQ. CDR3 in DNA: TGCGCCAGCAGCCGGGACCCCAGCGGGGGTTACAATGAGCAGTTCTTC. This sequence encodes CASSRDPSGGYNEQFF.

This clonotype was detected many times. The chain uses TRBV25-1 and TRBJ1-2; D gene ambiguous. Germline CDR1 reads MGHDK; CDR2 reads SYGVNS. Trimming stripped 1 base from V and 1 base from J, with 7 bases between. The CDR3 is 14 amino acids. The CDR3 loop reads CASSESGGNYGYTF. CDR3 DNA sequence: TGTGCCAGCAGTGAATCCGGCGGTAACTATGGCTACACCTTC.

At least ten counts were recorded for this clonotype. The chain carries TRBV3-1 and TRBJ2-1; D gene uncertain. V was shortened by 0 bases and J by 9 bases, with 12 bases between the two germline ends. This CDR3 has 14 residues. The V gene's germline CDR1 is LGHDT and CDR2 YNNKEL (reference sequence). The CDR3 is CASSQDRRVGEQFF. In DNA, the CDR3 is TGTGCCAGCAGCCAAGATCGAAGGGTTGGTGAGCAGTTCTTC.

At least ten counts were recorded for this clonotype. V gene TRBV18 combines with J gene TRBJ1-3; D gene uncertain. The germline V gene encodes CDR1 KGHSH and CDR2 LQKENI. The CDR3 is made up of 12 amino acids. Trimming took 1 base from V and 4 from J, leaving 2 bases between them. CDR3 sequence reads: CASSPLGNTIYF. CDR3 coding DNA: TGTGCCAGCTCACCACTAGGAAACACCATATATTTT.

This clonotype was detected only a few times. The V call is TRBV27, the J call TRBJ1-1, with a possible D match to TRBD1 (5 bases). The CDR3 covers 15 residues. Germline lookup yields CDR1 MNHEY and CDR2 SMNVEV (reference sequence). V was trimmed by 3 bases and J by 7 bases, leaving 18 bases between them. In DNA form, the CDR3 reads TGTGCCAGCAGTTTGGATCCGACCGGGAGGGGTGAAGCTTTCTTT. Its protein is CASSLDPTGRGEAFF.

The table lists this clonotype with a few counts. The CDR3: CSARRRIGGQQYF. The CDR3 bases are TGCAGTGCTAGGAGGCGTATAGGGGGACAGCAGTACTTC. The V and J genes are TRBV20-1 and TRBJ2-7; tentatively, D is TRBD1 (6 bases). V was trimmed by 3 bases and J by 8 bases, leaving 17 bases between them. Germline CDR1 is DFQATT and CDR2 is SNEGSKA (reference sequence). The CDR3 has 13 amino acids.

This clonotype was picked up many times. V and J are TRBV15 and TRBJ2-3, with 8 bases lining up with TRBD2. CDR1 LNHNV and CDR2 YYDKDF come from the germline V gene (reference sequence). Unmatched junction bases numbered 9, after V lost 4 bases and J lost 3 bases. This CDR3 comprises 16 residues. The chain's CDR3 is CATSTHFGGGTDTQYF. CDR3 DNA: TGTGCCACCAGCACCCACTTCGGGGGGGGTACAGATACGCAGTATTTT.

This clonotype was observed at least ten times. The chain couples TRBV15 to TRBJ2-1; D is possibly TRBD1 (5 bases). The length of the CDR3 is 17 residues. The germline CDR1 and CDR2 sequences are LNHNV and YYDKDF (reference sequence). The V and J ends lost 0 bases and 4 bases respectively, with 16 bases between them. The CDR3 coding sequence is TGTGCCACCAGCAGAGATGGCCAGGGCGAGGCATACAATGAGCAGTTCTTC. Translated: CATSRDGQGEAYNEQFF.

There are many counts of this clonotype. The chain is built from TRBV7-8 and TRBJ2-7; D might be TRBD1 or TRBD2, each matching 5 bases. CDR3 length: 13 residues. Germline V CDR1 and CDR2: SGHVS, FQNEAQ. V dropped 5 bases and J dropped 7 bases, with 15 bases sitting between them. CDR3: CASSRGRIEEQYF. The CDR3 nucleotides read TGTGCCAGCAGCCGGGGACGGATTGAAGAGCAGTACTTC. The full variable domain, completed using reference TRBV7-8 and TRBJ2-7, is GAGVSQSPRYKVAKRGQDVALRCDPISGHVSLFWYQQALGQGPEFLTYFQNEAQLDKSGLPSDRFFAERPEGSVSTLKIQRTQQEDSAVYLCASSRGRIEEQYFGPGTRLTVT.

This clonotype was seen a handful of times. This chain's CDR3 is CASSHPYLAGKETQYF. Written as DNA, the CDR3 is TGCGCCAGCAGCCACCCCTACTTGGCAGGCAAAGAGACCCAGTACTTC. This sequence joins TRBV4-1 and TRBJ2-5; D not certain. Per germline, CDR1 MGHRA and CDR2 YSYEKL. CDR3 length: 16 amino acids. V was trimmed by 3 bases and J by 3 bases, leaving 17 bases between them.

This clonotype was found many times. The V call is TRBV4-3, the J call TRBJ1-5; no firm D call. The germline V and J ends were trimmed by 4 bases and 2 bases, with 15 bases remaining between them. The CDR3 is 16 residues long. Germline-derived CDR1 and CDR2 are LGHNA and YSLEER. The CDR3 loop reads CASSRDIGVGNQPQHF. In nucleotides, the CDR3 is TGCGCCAGCAGCCGAGACATCGGGGTCGGCAATCAGCCCCAGCATTTT.

This clonotype showed up many times. The gene calls are TRBV6-1 and TRBJ2-7; D is tentatively TRBD1 or TRBD2 (6 bases each). This CDR3 is 16 amino acids long. Germline V gene lookup returns CDR1 MNHNS and CDR2 SASEGT. The ends were cut back, 2 bases at V and 2 bases at J, with 16 bases in the middle. The DNA for the CDR3 is TGTGCCAGCAGTGAATTTAGTCGAGGGGGGACCTACGAGCAGTACTTC. Translated: CASSEFSRGGTYEQYF.

This clonotype has at least ten counts. The chain uses TRBV20-1 and TRBJ2-2; 15 bases match TRBD2. V gave up 6 bases and J gave up 5 bases; unmatched junction bases: 10. CDR1 DFQATT and CDR2 SNEGSKA come from the germline V gene (reference sequence). There are 17 residues in the CDR3. Here the CDR3 DNA reads TGCAGTGCAACCTGGACTAGCGGGGGGGCCCGAACCGGGGAGCTGTTTTTT. Translation gives CSATWTSGGARTGELFF.

This clonotype has ten or more counts. V and J are TRBV3-1 and TRBJ1-1, with D possibly matching TRBD1 (5 bases). This CDR3 region has 12 residues. CDR1 and CDR2 (germline): LGHDT, YNNKEL (reference sequence). Trimming removed 0 bases at V and 10 bases at J, with 9 bases between. Here the CDR3 DNA reads TGTGCCAGCAGCCAAGATCTGAGGGGAGCTTTCTTT. Translating gives CASSQDLRGAFF.

The rearrangement joins TRBV28 to TRBJ1-4; TRBD1 aligns across 9 bases. V trimming: 5 bases; J trimming: 7 bases; junction bases outside the gene matches: 8. The CDR3 is 15 residues long. Per the germline V gene, CDR1 is MDHEN and CDR2 is SYDVKM. The CDR3 here is CASSTPGQGVEKLFF. CDR3 nucleotide sequence: TGTGCCAGCAGTACTCCGGGACAGGGTGTTGAAAAACTGTTTTTT.

The chain is built from TRBV21-1 and TRBJ2-4; the D call of TRBD1 is as the table states it, not checked on the DNA. TRBV21-1 counts as a pseudogene. The CDR3 covers 19 residues. This CDR3 is CASSTPTGGAGAPKNIQYF. The CDR3 nucleotides read TGTGCCAGCAGCACCCCGACAGGGGGCGCTGGGGCCCCCAAAAACATTCAGTACTTC.

This clonotype occurred many times. The chain carries TRBV7-9 and TRBJ2-7; D possibly corresponds to TRBD1 (6 bases). V lost 5 bases to trimming and J lost 4 bases, with 15 bases between them. The length of the CDR3 is 14 residues. Germline values: CDR1 SEHNR, CDR2 FQNEAQ (reference sequence). The CDR3 is CASSAGAGQYEQYF. The DNA for the CDR3 is TGTGCCAGCAGCGCTGGTGCTGGACAGTACGAGCAGTACTTC.

The sample holds many counts of this clonotype. The chain uses TRBV12-3 or TRBV12-4 and TRBJ2-4, with unresolved D. The length of the CDR3 is 14 residues. Trimming removed 2 bases from V and 2 bases from J, with 7 bases in between. CDR3 sequence reads: CASSLSISKNIQYF. The DNA of the CDR3 is TGTGCCAGCAGTTTATCGATATCCAAAAACATTCAGTACTTC.